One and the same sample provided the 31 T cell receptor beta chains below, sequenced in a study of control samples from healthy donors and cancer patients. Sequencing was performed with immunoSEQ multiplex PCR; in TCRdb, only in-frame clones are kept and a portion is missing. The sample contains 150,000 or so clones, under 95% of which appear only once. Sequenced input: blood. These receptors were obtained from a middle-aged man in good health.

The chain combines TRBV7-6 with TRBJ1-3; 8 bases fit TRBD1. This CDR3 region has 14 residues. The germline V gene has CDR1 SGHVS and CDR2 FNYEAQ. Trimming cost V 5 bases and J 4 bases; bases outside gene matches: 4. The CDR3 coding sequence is TGTGCCAGCAGCCCCAGGGGGCAAGGAAACACCATATATTTT. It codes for CASSPRGQGNTIYF.

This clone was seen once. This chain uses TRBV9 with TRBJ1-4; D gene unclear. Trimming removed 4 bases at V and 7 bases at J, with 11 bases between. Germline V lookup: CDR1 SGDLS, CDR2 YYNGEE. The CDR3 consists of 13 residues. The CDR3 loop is CASSRVVGEKLFF. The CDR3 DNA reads TGTGCCAGCAGCAGGGTAGTAGGTGAAAAACTGTTTTTT.

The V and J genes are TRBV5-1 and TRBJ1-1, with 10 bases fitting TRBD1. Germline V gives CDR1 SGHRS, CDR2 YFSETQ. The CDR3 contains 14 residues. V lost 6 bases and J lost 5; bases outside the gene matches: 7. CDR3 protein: CASTTGTGVTEAFF. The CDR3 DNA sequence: TGCGCCAGCACCACCGGGACAGGGGTAACTGAAGCTTTCTTT.

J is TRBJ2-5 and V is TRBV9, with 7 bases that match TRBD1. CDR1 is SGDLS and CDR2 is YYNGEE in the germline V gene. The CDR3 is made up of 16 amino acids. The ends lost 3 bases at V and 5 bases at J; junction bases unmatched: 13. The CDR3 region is CASSEQGRRSVETQYF. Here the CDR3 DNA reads TGTGCCAGCAGCGAACAGGGGAGAAGGTCCGTGGAGACCCAGTACTTC.

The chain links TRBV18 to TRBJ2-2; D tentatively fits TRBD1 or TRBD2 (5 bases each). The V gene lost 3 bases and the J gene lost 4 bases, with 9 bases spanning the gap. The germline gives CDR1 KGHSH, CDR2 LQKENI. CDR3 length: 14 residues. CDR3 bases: TGTGCCAGCTCACCGCTGGGGACCACCGGGGAGCTGTTTTTT. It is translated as CASSPLGTTGELFF.

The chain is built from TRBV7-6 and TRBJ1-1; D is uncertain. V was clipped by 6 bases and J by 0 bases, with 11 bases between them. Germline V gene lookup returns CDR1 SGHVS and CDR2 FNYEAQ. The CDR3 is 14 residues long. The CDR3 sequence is CASSPFFLNTEAFF. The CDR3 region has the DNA TGTGCCAGCAGTCCATTTTTTTTGAACACTGAAGCTTTCTTT.

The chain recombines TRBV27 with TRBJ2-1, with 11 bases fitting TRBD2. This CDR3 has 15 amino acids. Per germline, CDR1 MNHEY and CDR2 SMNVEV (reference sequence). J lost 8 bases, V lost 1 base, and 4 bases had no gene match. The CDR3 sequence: CASSLYTSGSDEQFF. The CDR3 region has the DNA TGTGCCAGCAGTTTATATACTAGCGGGAGCGATGAGCAGTTCTTC.

Here the CDR3 DNA reads TGTGCCAGCAGCCAATTAGCAGAGGGGGGCTACACCTTC. Protein: CASSQLAEGGYTF. This chain connects TRBV4-2 to TRBJ1-2; tentatively, D is TRBD1 (5 bases). This CDR3 spans 13 amino acids. Trimming took off 2 bases at V and 8 bases at J, with 12 bases between the two ends. Germline-derived CDR1 and CDR2 are LGHNA and YNFKEQ.

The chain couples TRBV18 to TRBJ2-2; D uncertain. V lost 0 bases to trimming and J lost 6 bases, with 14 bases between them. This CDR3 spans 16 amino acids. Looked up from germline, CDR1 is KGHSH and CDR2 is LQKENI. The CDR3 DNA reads TGTGCCAGCTCACCACCTATCAGCGTTGGCGCCGGGGAGCTGTTTTTT. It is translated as CASSPPISVGAGELFF.

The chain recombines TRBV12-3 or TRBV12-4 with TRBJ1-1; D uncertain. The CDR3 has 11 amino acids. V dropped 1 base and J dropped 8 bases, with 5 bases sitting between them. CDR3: CASSLGGEAFF. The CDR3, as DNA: TGTGCCAGCAGTTTAGGCGGCGAAGCTTTCTTT.

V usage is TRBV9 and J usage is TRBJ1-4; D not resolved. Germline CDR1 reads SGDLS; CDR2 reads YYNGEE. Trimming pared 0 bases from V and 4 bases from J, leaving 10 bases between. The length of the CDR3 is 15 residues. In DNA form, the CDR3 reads TGTGCCAGCAGCGTAGGAAAGGAGCTTAATGAAAAACTGTTTTTT. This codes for CASSVGKELNEKLFF.

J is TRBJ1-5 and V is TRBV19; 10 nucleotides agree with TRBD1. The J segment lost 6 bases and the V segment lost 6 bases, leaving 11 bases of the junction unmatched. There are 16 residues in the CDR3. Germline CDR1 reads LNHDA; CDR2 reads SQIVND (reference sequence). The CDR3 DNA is TGTGCCAGTAGGAAGAGGGGGACAGGGGACGGTCAGCCCCAGCATTTT. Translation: CASRKRGTGDGQPQHF.

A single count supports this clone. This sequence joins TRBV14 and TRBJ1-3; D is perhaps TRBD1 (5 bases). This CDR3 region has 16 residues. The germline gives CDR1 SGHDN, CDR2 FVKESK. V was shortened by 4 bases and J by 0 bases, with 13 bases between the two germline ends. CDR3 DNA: TGTGCCAGCAGCCCCCAGGGCCCCTACTCTGGAAACACCATATATTTT. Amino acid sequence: CASSPQGPYSGNTIYF.

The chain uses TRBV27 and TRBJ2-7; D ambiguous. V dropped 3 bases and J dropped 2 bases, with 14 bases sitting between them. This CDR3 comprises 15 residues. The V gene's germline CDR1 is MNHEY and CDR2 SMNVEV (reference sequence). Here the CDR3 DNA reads TGTGCCAGCAGTTTTCGACTTTTAGGGCCCTACGAGCAGTACTTC. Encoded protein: CASSFRLLGPYEQYF.

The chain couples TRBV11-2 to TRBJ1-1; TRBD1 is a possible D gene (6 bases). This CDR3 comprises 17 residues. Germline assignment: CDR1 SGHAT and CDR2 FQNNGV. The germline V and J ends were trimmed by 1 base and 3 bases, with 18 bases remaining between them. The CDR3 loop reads CASSLGRYRDNYTEAFF. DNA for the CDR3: TGTGCCAGCAGCTTAGGGAGGTACAGGGATAATTACACTGAAGCTTTCTTT.

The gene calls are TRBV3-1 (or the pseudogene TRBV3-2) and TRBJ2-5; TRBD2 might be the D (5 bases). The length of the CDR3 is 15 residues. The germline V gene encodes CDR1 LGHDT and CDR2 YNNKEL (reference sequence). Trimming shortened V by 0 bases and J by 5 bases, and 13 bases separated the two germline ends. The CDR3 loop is CASSQDKSWRETQYF. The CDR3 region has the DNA TGTGCCAGCAGCCAAGATAAGAGCTGGAGGGAGACCCAGTACTTC.

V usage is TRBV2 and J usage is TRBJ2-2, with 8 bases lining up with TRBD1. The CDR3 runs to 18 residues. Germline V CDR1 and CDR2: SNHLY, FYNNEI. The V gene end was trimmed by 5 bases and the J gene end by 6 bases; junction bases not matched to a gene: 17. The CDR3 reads CASSLLRPGQGAAGELFF. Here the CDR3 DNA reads TGTGCCAGCAGTCTCCTTCGCCCTGGGCAGGGGGCAGCCGGGGAGCTGTTTTTT.

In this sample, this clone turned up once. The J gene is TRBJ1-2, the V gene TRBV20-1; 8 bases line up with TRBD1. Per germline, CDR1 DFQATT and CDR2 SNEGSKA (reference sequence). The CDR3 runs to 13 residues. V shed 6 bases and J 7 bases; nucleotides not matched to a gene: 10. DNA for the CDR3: TGCAGTGCCAGTCAGGGGGCGGAGACTGGCTACACCTTC. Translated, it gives CSASQGAETGYTF.

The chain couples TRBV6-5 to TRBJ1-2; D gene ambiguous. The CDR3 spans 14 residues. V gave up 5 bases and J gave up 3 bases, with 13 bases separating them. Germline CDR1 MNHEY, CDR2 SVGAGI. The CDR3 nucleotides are TGTGCCAGCAGTCCCCTGGGAACATACTATGGCTACACCTTC. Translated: CASSPLGTYYGYTF.

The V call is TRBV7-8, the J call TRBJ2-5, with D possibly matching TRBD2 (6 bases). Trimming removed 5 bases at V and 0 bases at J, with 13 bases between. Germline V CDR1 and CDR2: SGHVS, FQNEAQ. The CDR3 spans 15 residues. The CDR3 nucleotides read TGTGCCAGCAGCACCAGCGGGTGGTACCAAGAGACCCAGTACTTC. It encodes CASSTSGWYQETQYF.

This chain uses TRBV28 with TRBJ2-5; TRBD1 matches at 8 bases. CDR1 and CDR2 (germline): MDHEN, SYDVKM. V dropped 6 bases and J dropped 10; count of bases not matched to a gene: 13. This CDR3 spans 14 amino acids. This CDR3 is CASRGRPGQDNQYF. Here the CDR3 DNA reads TGTGCCAGCAGAGGACGACCGGGACAGGACAACCAGTACTTC.

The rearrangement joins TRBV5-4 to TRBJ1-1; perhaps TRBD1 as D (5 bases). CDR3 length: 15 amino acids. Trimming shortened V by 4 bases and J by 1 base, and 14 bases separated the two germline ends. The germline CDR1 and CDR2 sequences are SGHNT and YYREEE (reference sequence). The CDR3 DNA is TGTGCCAGCAGCGAGAGCGGGGGACCGAACACTGAAGCTTTCTTT. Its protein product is CASSESGGPNTEAFF.

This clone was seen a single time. The CDR3 is CASSERTAIYGYTF. CDR3 DNA sequence: TGTGCCAGCAGCGAGAGGACAGCGATCTATGGCTACACCTTC. The chain carries TRBV7-9 and TRBJ1-2; D possibly corresponds to TRBD1 (6 bases). There are 14 residues in the CDR3. V was cut by 5 bases and J by 4 bases, with 14 bases left in between. From germline, CDR1 is SEHNR and CDR2 FQNEAQ (reference sequence).

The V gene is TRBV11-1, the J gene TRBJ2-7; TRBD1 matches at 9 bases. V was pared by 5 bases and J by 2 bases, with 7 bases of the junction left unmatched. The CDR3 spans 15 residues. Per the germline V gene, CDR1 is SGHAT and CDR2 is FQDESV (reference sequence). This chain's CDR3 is CASSPGTGNTYEQYF. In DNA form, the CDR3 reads TGTGCCAGCAGCCCCGGGACAGGGAACACCTACGAGCAGTACTTC. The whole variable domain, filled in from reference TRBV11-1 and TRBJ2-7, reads EAEVAQSPRYKITEKSQAVAFWCDPISGHATLYWYRQILGQGPELLVQFQDESVVDDSQLPKDRFSAERLKGVDSTLKIQPAELGDSAMYLCASSPGTGNTYEQYFGPGTRLTVT.

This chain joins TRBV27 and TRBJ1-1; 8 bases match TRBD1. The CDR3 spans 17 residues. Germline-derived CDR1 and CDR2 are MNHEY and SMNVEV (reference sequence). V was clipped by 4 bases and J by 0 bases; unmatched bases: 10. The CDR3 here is CASSYFRDRRLNTEAFF. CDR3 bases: TGTGCCAGCAGTTACTTCCGGGACAGGCGCCTGAACACTGAAGCTTTCTTT.

The CDR3 nucleotides are TGTGCCAGCTCACCGTCCCGAGACGAGCAGTACTTC. Its translation is CASSPSRDEQYF. This sequence joins TRBV18 and TRBJ2-7; D ambiguous. Trimming removed 3 bases from V and 5 bases from J, with 8 bases in between. The V gene's germline CDR1 is KGHSH and CDR2 LQKENI. The CDR3 loop spans 12 amino acids.

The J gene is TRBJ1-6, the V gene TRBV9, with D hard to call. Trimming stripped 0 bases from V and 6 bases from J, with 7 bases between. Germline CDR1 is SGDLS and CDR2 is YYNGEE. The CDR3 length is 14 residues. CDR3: CASSVEGINSPLHF. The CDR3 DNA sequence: TGTGCCAGCAGCGTAGAAGGAATTAATTCACCCCTCCACTTT.

CDR3 coding DNA: TGCAGCGTCTGGGACAGGAACACTGAAGCTTTCTTT. Protein sequence: CSVWDRNTEAFF. The chain couples TRBV29-1 to TRBJ1-1, with 7 bases identical to TRBD1. The germline V gene encodes CDR1 SQVTM and CDR2 ANQGSEA. Trimming took 6 bases from V and 1 from J; bases not matched to a gene: 2. CDR3 length: 12 amino acids.

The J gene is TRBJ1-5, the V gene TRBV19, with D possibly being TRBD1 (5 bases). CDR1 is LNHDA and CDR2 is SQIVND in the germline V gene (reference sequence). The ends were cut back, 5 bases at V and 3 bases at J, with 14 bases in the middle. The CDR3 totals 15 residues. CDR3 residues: CASSSRDGYNQPQHF. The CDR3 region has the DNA TGTGCCAGTAGTTCTCGGGACGGCTACAATCAGCCCCAGCATTTT. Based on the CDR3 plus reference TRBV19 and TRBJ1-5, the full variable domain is DGGITQSPKYLFRKEGQNVTLSCEQNLNHDAMYWYRQDPGQGLRLIYYSQIVNDFQKGDIAEGYSVSREKKESFPLTVTSAQKNPTAFYLCASSSRDGYNQPQHFGDGTRLSIL.

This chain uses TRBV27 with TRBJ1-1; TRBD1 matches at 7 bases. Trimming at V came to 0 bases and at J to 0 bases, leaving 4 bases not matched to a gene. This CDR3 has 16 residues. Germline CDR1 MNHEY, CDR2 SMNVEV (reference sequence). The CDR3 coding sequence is TGTGCCAGCAGTTTATCAGGGACAGCCATGAACACTGAAGCTTTCTTT. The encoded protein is CASSLSGTAMNTEAFF.

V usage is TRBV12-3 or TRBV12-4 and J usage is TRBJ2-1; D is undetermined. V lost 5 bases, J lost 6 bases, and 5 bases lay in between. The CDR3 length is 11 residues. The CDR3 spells CASSLSNEQFF. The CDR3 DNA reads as TGTGCCAGCAGTCTTTCCAATGAGCAGTTCTTC.